The clone carrying this T cell receptor beta chain was detected only a few times. What it recognizes is unknown. Other nucleotide sequences from this sample produce the same CDR3. This CDR3 region has 14 residues. V lost 0 bases and J lost 8; bases outside the gene matches: 5. CDR1 and CDR2 from the germline V gene are SGHTA and FQGNSA. The data belong to a study of beta chain features in type 1 diabetes. Study at large: When patients were set against healthy donors, age, gender and cell yields were similar. Study outcomes and limitations: There was a moderate but significant shortening of TCRB CDR3s in all four CD4+ subsets of Type 1 diabetes patients. Sequencing from cDNA could over-represent high-TCR-expressing cells. Patients' naive, central memory and Treg TCRB repertoires seemed closer to one another than those of healthy donors.

As every portion of the isolated RNA was reverse transcribed, the sequencing read expressed TCRB transcripts. Profiling relied on immunoSEQ multiplex PCR, and the TCRdb table lists in-frame clones only, not all of them. The sample consists of almost 350,000 clones, 7% to 10% of them appearing once. This chain joins TRBV7-2 and TRBJ1-2; 8 bases are shared with TRBD1. The sample comprised central memory CD4+ T cells from blood. This receptor was taken from a man in his thirties or forties with type 1 diabetes. CDR3 in amino acids: CASSLAQGARGYTF. Here the CDR3 DNA reads TGTGCCAGCAGCTTAGCGCAGGGGGCGCGCGGCTACACCTTC.